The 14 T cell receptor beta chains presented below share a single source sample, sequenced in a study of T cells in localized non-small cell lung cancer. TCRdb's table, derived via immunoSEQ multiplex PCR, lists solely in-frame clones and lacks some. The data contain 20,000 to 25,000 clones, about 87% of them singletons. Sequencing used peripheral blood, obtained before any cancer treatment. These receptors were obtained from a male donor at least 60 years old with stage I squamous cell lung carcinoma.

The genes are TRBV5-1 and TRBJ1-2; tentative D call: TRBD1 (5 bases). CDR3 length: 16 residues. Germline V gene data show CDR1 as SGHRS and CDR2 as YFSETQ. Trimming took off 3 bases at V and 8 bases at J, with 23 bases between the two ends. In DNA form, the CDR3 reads TGCGCCAGCAGCTCCGTTTCGGACGGGGCTACAAGGGGCTACACCTTC. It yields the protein CASSSVSDGATRGYTF.

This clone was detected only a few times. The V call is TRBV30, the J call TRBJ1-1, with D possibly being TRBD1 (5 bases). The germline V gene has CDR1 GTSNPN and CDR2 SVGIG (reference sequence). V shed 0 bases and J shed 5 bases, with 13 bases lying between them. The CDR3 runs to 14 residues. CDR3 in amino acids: CAWSVTARGTEAFF. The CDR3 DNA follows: TGTGCCTGGAGTGTAACAGCTAGGGGAACTGAAGCTTTCTTT.

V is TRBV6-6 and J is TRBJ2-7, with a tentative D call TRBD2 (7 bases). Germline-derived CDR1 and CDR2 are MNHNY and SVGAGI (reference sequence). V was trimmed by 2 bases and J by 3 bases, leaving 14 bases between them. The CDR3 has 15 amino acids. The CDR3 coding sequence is TGTGCCAGCAGTTACAGTAGAGGGGGGGACTACGAGCAGTACTTC. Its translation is CASSYSRGGDYEQYF.

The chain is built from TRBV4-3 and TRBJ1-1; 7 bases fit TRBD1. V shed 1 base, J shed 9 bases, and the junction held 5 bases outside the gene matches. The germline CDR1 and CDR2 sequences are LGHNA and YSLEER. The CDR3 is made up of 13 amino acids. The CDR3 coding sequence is TGCGCCAGCAGCCAAGGTCTCAGGGGGAAAGCTTTCTTT. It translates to CASSQGLRGKAFF.

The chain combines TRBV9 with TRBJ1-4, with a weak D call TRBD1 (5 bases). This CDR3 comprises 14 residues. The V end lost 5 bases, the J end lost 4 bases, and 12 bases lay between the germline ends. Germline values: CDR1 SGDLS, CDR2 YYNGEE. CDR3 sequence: CASSLGGFNEKLFF. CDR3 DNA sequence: TGTGCCAGCAGTCTGGGGGGGTTTAATGAAAAACTGTTTTTT.

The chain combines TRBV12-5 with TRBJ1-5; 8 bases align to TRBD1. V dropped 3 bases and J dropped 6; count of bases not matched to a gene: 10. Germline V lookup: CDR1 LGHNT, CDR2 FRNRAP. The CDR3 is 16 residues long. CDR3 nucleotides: TGTGCTAGTGGTTTTGGCCGACAGGGGATTACTCAGCCCCAGCATTTT. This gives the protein CASGFGRQGITQPQHF.

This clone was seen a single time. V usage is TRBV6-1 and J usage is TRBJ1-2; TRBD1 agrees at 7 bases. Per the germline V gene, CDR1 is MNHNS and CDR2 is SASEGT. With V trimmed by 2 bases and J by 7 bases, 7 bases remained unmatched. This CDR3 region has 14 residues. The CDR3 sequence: CASSEIYRGGGYTF. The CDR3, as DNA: TGTGCCAGCAGTGAAATTTACAGGGGAGGTGGCTACACCTTC.

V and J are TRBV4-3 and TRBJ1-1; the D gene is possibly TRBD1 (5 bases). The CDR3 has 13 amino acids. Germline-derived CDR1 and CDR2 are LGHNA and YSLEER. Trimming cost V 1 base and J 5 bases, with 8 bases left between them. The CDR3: CASSQVGGTEAFF. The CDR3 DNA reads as TGCGCCAGCAGCCAAGTCGGGGGGACTGAAGCTTTCTTT.

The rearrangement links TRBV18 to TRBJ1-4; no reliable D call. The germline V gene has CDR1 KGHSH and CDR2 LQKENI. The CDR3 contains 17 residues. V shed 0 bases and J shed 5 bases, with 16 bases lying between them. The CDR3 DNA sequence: TGTGCCAGCTCACCACCGGGTTACGGTAGCCTAAATGAAAAACTGTTTTTT. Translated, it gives CASSPPGYGSLNEKLFF.

The CDR3 coding sequence is TGTGCCAGCTCACCGGGACAGATCGCCATTGAAGCTTTCTTT. Translated: CASSPGQIAIEAFF. The chain combines TRBV18 with TRBJ1-1; 7 nucleotides agree with TRBD1. Germline V gives CDR1 KGHSH, CDR2 LQKENI. CDR3 length: 14 amino acids. The V gene end was trimmed by 3 bases and the J gene end by 7 bases; junction bases not matched to a gene: 8.

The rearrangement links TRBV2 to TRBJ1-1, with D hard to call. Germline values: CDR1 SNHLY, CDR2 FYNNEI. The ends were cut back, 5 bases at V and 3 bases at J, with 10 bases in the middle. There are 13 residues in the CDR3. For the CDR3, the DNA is TGTGCCAGCAGTATACTTCCAGACACTGAAGCTTTCTTT. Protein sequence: CASSILPDTEAFF. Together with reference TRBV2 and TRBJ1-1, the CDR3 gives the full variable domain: EPEVTQTPSHQVTQMGQEVILRCVPISNHLYFYWYRQILGQKVEFLVSFYNNEISEKSEIFDDQFSVERPDGSNFTLKIRSTKLEDSAMYFCASSILPDTEAFFGQGTRLTVV.

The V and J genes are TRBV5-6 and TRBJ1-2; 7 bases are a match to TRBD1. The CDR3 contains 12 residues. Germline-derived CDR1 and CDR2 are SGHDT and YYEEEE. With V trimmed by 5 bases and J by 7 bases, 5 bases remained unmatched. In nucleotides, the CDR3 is TGTGCCAGCAGGGGGTACAGGGGTGGCTACACCTTC. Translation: CASRGYRGGYTF.

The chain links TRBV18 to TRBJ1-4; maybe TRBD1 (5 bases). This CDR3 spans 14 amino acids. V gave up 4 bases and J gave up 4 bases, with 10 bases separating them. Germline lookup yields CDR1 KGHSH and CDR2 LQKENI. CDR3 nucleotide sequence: TGTGCCAGCTCACTGACAGCCCTTAATGAAAAACTGTTTTTT. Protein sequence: CASSLTALNEKLFF.

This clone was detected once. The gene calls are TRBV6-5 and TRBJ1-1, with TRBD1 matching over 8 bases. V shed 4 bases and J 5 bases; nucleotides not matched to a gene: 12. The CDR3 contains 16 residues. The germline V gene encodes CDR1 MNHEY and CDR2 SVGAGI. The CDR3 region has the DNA TGTGCCAGCAGTTTTTCCTTGACAGGGGTAGAAACTGAAGCTTTCTTT. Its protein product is CASSFSLTGVETEAFF.